These 9 T cell receptor beta chains originate from one sample sequenced in a study of neurological immune-mediated disorders. TCRdb called the 5' RACE reads again in MiXCR, with one record for every CDR3 protein. The sample includes 85,000 to 100,000 distinct CDR3 sequences, about 3.8% of them seen just once. Sequencing used PBMCs. All receptors come from a young woman with multiple sclerosis.

This clonotype was picked up many times. The chain recombines TRBV28 with TRBJ2-7; 9 positions agree with TRBD1. The CDR3 has 16 residues. The germline V gene encodes CDR1 MDHEN and CDR2 SYDVKM. V dropped 4 bases and J dropped 4; count of bases not matched to a gene: 11. CDR3 sequence (DNA): TGTGCCAGCAGTTGGGCGGGACAGGGTAAGCGGTACGAGCAGTACTTC. It specifies CASSWAGQGKRYEQYF.

This clonotype was detected ten times or more. The chain is built from TRBV7-2 and TRBJ2-7; 11 nucleotides agree with TRBD2. CDR1 SGHTA and CDR2 FQGNSA come from the germline V gene. V lost 5 bases, J lost 0 bases, and 9 bases stayed unmatched. The CDR3 loop spans 17 amino acids. CDR3 protein: CASSPTRLAGSSYEQYF. The CDR3 DNA reads TGTGCCAGCAGCCCCACCAGACTAGCGGGGAGCTCCTACGAGCAGTACTTC.

This clonotype occurred many times. The rearrangement uses TRBV7-9 and TRBJ1-3; D gene unclear. The V gene's germline CDR1 is SEHNR and CDR2 FQNEAQ (reference sequence). CDR3 length: 13 amino acids. With 0 bases removed from V and 6 bases from J, the gap between germline ends came to 6 bases. CDR3 nucleotides: TGTGCCAGCAGCTTAGCCGGGTCAAACACCATATATTTT. This sequence encodes CASSLAGSNTIYF.

This clonotype has a count of ten or more. A junction end diverges from the germline sequence, so it may reflect a read error. The chain combines TRBV7-2 with TRBJ2-3; 11 positions match TRBD2. Germline V gene sequence: CDR1 SGHTA, CDR2 FQGNSA. This CDR3 has 13 amino acids. The CDR3 is CASSLAGGDTQYF. The DNA of the CDR3 is TGTGCCAGCAGTTTAGCGGGGGGGGATACGCAGTATTTT.

This clonotype appeared a few times. Since a much larger clone is just one base distant, this may be a read error. The DNA of the CDR3 is TGCAGCGGGATTTCTAACTATGGCTACACCTTC. This sequence encodes CSGISNYGYTF. J is TRBJ1-2 and V is TRBV29-1, with unresolved D. V was cut by 7 bases and J by 0 bases, with 6 bases left in between. CDR1 is SQVTM and CDR2 is ANQGSEA in the germline V gene. This CDR3 comprises 11 residues.

Ten or more counts support this clonotype. This chain connects TRBV29-1 to TRBJ1-5; weak D call: TRBD1 (6 bases). Trimming pared 8 bases from V and 6 bases from J, leaving 14 bases between. The CDR3 is 12 residues long. Germline CDR1 SQVTM, CDR2 ANQGSEA. CDR3 in amino acids: CSQIQGGQPQHF. CDR3 DNA sequence: TGCAGCCAGATACAGGGAGGTCAGCCCCAGCATTTT.

This clonotype was observed many times. The V gene is TRBV7-2, the J gene TRBJ1-2; 8 nucleotides line up with TRBD1. After removal of 5 bases from V and 7 bases from J, the junction contained 6 bases not matched to a gene. Per the germline V gene, CDR1 is SGHTA and CDR2 is FQGNSA. The CDR3 consists of 13 residues. As DNA, the CDR3 is TGTGCCAGCAGCGGGAAAACAGGGGGTGGCTACACCTTC. Protein product: CASSGKTGGGYTF. The entire variable domain, with the rest obtained from reference TRBV7-2 and TRBJ1-2, is as follows: GAGVSQSPSNKVTEKGKDVELRCDPISGHTALYWYRQSLGQGLEFLIYFQGNSAPDKSGLPSDRFSAERTGGSVSTLTIQRTQQEDSAVYLCASSGKTGGGYTFGSGTRLTVV.

This clonotype was counted at least ten times. The V and J genes are TRBV4-1 and TRBJ2-4; 7 bases are shared with TRBD1. This CDR3 spans 15 amino acids. The V gene end was trimmed by 4 bases and the J gene end by 0 bases; junction bases not matched to a gene: 3. The germline gives CDR1 MGHRA, CDR2 YSYEKL. The CDR3 DNA follows: TGCGCCAGCAGCCTCAGGGGGTTAGCCAAAAACATTCAGTACTTC. Translated, it gives CASSLRGLAKNIQYF.

This clonotype was counted many times. The genes are TRBV3-1 and TRBJ2-1, with 14 bases lining up with TRBD2. The trim removed 4 bases at V and 3 bases at J, leaving 2 bases unmatched. CDR3 length: 16 amino acids. Germline CDR1 and CDR2: LGHDT and YNNKEL (reference sequence). DNA for the CDR3: TGTGCCAGCAGCCGGGGGACTAGCGGGAGCTACAATGAGCAGTTCTTC. It specifies CASSRGTSGSYNEQFF.